The following is a TCR beta chain sequence with its context. Its recognized antigen is unknown. No base qualities exist here, and no much larger clone lies one base off it. This record comes from a study of beta chain features in type 1 diabetes (dated by TCRdb to the late 2010s). About the investigation overall: Mean age, gender distribution, total cell number and subset yield were not different between patients and healthy donors. Across all samples, fewer than 130 million sorted cells were examined, and cell number per subset correlated strongly with RNA yield. The study compared the TCRB repertoires of sorted circulating CD4+ T cell subsets in recently diagnosed type 1 diabetes patients with those in matched healthy donors. Naive and central memory subsets were obtained from all 30 or so donors, but regulatory and stem cell-like memory subsets were isolated from only 8 patients and roughly eight healthy donors. Study-wide conclusions, independent of this receptor: HLA sub-analyses involved small numbers of individuals, so any influence of HLA type on TCRB rearrangement remained unresolved. PCR might favor shorter templates, but patient and control samples were amplified and corrected together, so any skew would affect both groups equally. Type 1 diabetes patients showed a moderate but significant shortening of TCRB CDR3 length in all four CD4+ subsets. Because cDNA was sequenced instead of genomic DNA, highly expressing activated cells could be over-represented, though the groups showed no difference in activation or CD3 levels. Naive, central memory and regulatory TCRB repertoires appeared to be more alike among patients than among healthy donors. At VDJ recombination sites, patients with type 1 diabetes made fewer insertions and deleted more nucleotides, a pattern implying thymic rearrangement abnormalities.

Each donor gave one peripheral blood draw, roughly 0.12 L on average, collected into heparinised tubes. A BD FACSAria II was used to sort naive, central memory, regulatory and stem cell-like memory CD4+ T cells with a panel that included CD45RO, CCR7, CD25, CD127, CD95 and CD27. A purity above 98% was achieved for all sorted populations. PBMCs were isolated right away by Lymphoprep density gradient centrifugation and were stained directly, without culture. So that batch effects would be minimized, each experiment stained and sorted samples in pairs, pairing one healthy donor with one patient. The entire amount of isolated RNA was reverse transcribed using the High Capacity cDNA Reverse Transcription Kit, so the sequenced TCRB transcripts were expressed ones. Deep immunoSEQ sequencing was performed on naive, central memory and regulatory T cell samples, with an average of roughly 3.3 million total reads per sample. Sorted cells were lysed in RLT buffer, and RNA was extracted using DNase-treated RNeasy Micro or Mini kits according to cell number. Each cell subset was processed separately to prevent cross-contamination, with patient and healthy donor samples processed together. TCRB sequences were amplified from cDNA with the immunoSEQ multiplex PCR, producing 87-bp fragments spanning the CDR3 region. Sequencing of the amplicons was performed on the Illumina HiSeq platform. For the original study's pipeline: Synthetic template baselines were used to correct PCR bias computationally, reads within Hamming distance 2 were collapsed together, and singletons that could not be merged were discarded. Reads were aligned against IMGT so that V, D and J genes, CDR3 length and insertions or deletions at six rearrangement sites could be assigned. Clonotype counts were normalized to sorted cell number within each subset before computing true diversity and Gini coefficients with the tcR R package. The overlap coefficient, calculated on TCRB nucleotide sequences, was used to measure repertoire sharing. Out-of-frame TCRB sequences from naive cells were analyzed to stand in for the pre-selection repertoire. The table was pulled from immuneACCESS by TCRdb, which kept in-frame rearrangements only. Such tables lose some clones; where checked, under half of the loss comes from unresolved V genes, and the rest has no known cause. For V, J and clone size, that table is used; D and trimming come from the DNA. The sample table contains nearly 700,000 clones; only one count was recorded for 10% to 15% of them. Clones ranked in the top ten supply roughly 0.022% of the sample.

Taken from the germline V gene, the CDR1 and CDR2 loops are SGHRS and YFSETQ. The junction shows trimming of 0 bases on V and 4 bases on J, plus 13 bases between the germline ends. Reading from cysteine to phenylalanine, the CDR3 counts 15 amino acids. The CDR3 DNA has 45 bases and is translated from base 1. The receptor comes from a man aged 18 to 29 with type 1 diabetes. Material: naive CD4+ T cells from blood. What this sample's cell subset or site label stands for: true naive CD4+ T cells. The chain joins TRBV5-1 to TRBJ1-2; the D gene is unclear. The CDR3 amino acid sequence is: CASSLGGPTSYGYTF. The sequenced DNA is TGCGCCAGCAGCTTGGGAGGACCGACGTCCTATGGCTACACCTTC.